This passage covers 14 T cell receptor beta chains from one sample sequenced in a study of CD4 T cells in relation to SARS-CoV-2 and coronaviruses. These TCRs' antigens remain unknown. Profiled with immunoSEQ multiplex PCR; TCRdb holds only in-frame clones, not every one. Of more than 35,000 clones listed, around 74% are singletons. Sequencing input: memory CD4+ T cells from PBMCs, cultured in vitro. These receptors all come from an adult with COVID-19.

The chain joins TRBV28 to TRBJ2-1; TRBD2 is a possible D gene (6 bases). This CDR3 spans 13 amino acids. V was pared by 1 base and J by 6 bases, with 7 bases between. Germline V gene data show CDR1 as MDHEN and CDR2 as SYDVKM. The CDR3 loop reads CASSLSGVNEQFF. As DNA, the CDR3 is TGTGCCAGCAGTTTATCGGGAGTCAATGAGCAGTTCTTC. Looking up the rest from reference TRBV28 and TRBJ2-1 gives the full variable domain: DVKVTQSSRYLVKRTGEKVFLECVQDMDHENMFWYRQDPGLGLRLIYFSYDVKMKEKGDIPEGYSVSREKKERFSLILESASTNQTSMYLCASSLSGVNEQFFGPGTRLTVL.

The chain joins TRBV13 to TRBJ1-2, with D unclear. Germline CDR1 reads PRHDT; CDR2 reads FYEKMQ (reference sequence). This CDR3 region has 18 residues. V lost 5 bases and J 5 bases, leaving 27 bases between the germline ends. CDR3 sequence (DNA): TGTGCCAGCAGCCCCCCTGGAAACCCTCAATACGTATCTTATGGCTACACCTTC. Its translation: CASSPPGNPQYVSYGYTF.

The CDR3 reads CASSQTGGQPQHF. The CDR3, as DNA: TGTGCCAGCAGCCAGACCGGTGGTCAGCCCCAGCATTTT. This sequence joins TRBV9 and TRBJ1-5, with no clear D. The V gene's germline CDR1 is SGDLS and CDR2 YYNGEE. V lost 4 bases and J 6 bases, leaving 11 bases between the germline ends. CDR3 size: 13 residues.

V and J are TRBV4-1 and TRBJ2-7, with 10 positions matching TRBD2. Germline CDR1 is MGHRA and CDR2 is YSYEKL. Trimming at V came to 1 base and at J to 5 bases, leaving 8 bases not matched to a gene. This CDR3 is 16 amino acids long. Here the CDR3 reads CASSQASGREYDEQYF. CDR3 coding DNA: TGCGCCAGCAGCCAAGCTAGCGGGAGAGAGTACGACGAGCAGTACTTC.

The genes are TRBV11-2 and TRBJ2-2, with TRBD1 as a possible D gene (5 bases). The CDR3 is 14 amino acids. Germline CDR1 and CDR2: SGHAT and FQNNGV. V was pared by 2 bases and J by 6 bases, with 10 bases between. The CDR3 sequence: CASSLSRDAGELFF. Here the CDR3 DNA reads TGTGCCAGCAGCTTATCCAGGGATGCCGGGGAGCTGTTTTTT.

The chain joins TRBV6-1 to TRBJ1-5; D call uncertain. The length of the CDR3 is 15 residues. Germline values: CDR1 MNHNS, CDR2 SASEGT. The ends were cut back, 1 base at V and 1 base at J, with 8 bases in the middle. The CDR3 DNA follows: TGTGCCAGCAGTGAAGTCGGCAGAAGCAATCAGCCCCAGCATTTT. The encoded protein is CASSEVGRSNQPQHF.

This clone was counted a single time. The CDR3 reads CAISESDRGTEAFF. CDR3 nucleotides: TGTGCCATCAGTGAGTCGGACAGGGGGACTGAAGCTTTCTTT. V is TRBV10-3 and J is TRBJ1-1; the match to TRBD1 covers 10 bases. Germline V CDR1 and CDR2: ENHRY, SYGVKD. After removal of 0 bases from V and 5 bases from J, the junction contained 0 bases not matched to a gene. This CDR3 is 14 amino acids long.

V is TRBV27 and J is TRBJ2-1, with D perhaps matching TRBD2 (6 bases). Trimming pared 0 bases from V and 5 bases from J, leaving 8 bases between. Germline CDR1 MNHEY, CDR2 SMNVEV (reference sequence). This CDR3 spans 14 amino acids. The CDR3 loop reads CASSLSAGHNEQFF. CDR3 coding DNA: TGTGCCAGCAGTTTATCGGCGGGACACAATGAGCAGTTCTTC.

The chain joins TRBV9 to TRBJ2-5; 8 bases are a match to TRBD1. Germline loops: CDR1 SGDLS, CDR2 YYNGEE. CDR3 length: 14 amino acids. With 0 bases clipped from V and 2 bases from J, the junction kept 0 bases outside the gene matches. The CDR3 bases are TGTGCCAGCAGCGTAGGACAGGGGCAAGAGACCCAGTACTTC. Translated, it gives CASSVGQGQETQYF.

J is TRBJ2-7 and V is TRBV5-1, with D unclear. Trimming cost V 5 bases and J 1 base, with 13 bases left between them. This CDR3 is built from 14 residues. Looked up from germline, CDR1 is SGHRS and CDR2 is YFSETQ. CDR3 DNA: TGCGCCAGCAGTCGAGGTTCCCCATCCTACGAGCAGTACTTC. Protein: CASSRGSPSYEQYF.

The genes are TRBV30 and TRBJ2-7; 7 bases match TRBD1. The CDR3 covers 16 residues. Trimming removed 0 bases from V and 3 bases from J; junction bases left unmatched: 11. CDR1 is GTSNPN, CDR2 SVGIG, per germline (reference sequence). CDR3 bases: TGTGCCTGGAGTGTACGGTGGACAGGCAGGAACTACGAGCAGTACTTC. This codes for CAWSVRWTGRNYEQYF.

The V and J genes are TRBV14 and TRBJ2-7; no definite D call. V lost 4 bases to trimming and J lost 3 bases, with 13 bases between them. This CDR3 comprises 14 residues. Germline CDR1 and CDR2: SGHDN and FVKESK. The CDR3 protein is CASSRGPTGYEQYF. CDR3 nucleotide sequence: TGTGCCAGCAGCCGAGGACCGACCGGCTACGAGCAGTACTTC.

The V and J genes are TRBV18 and TRBJ2-1; 11 bases map to TRBD1. After removal of 3 bases from V and 3 bases from J, the junction contained 4 bases not matched to a gene. Looked up from germline, CDR1 is KGHSH and CDR2 is LQKENI. There are 16 residues in the CDR3. CDR3 DNA: TGTGCCAGCTCACCTTCAGGGACAGGGGGCTACAATGAGCAGTTCTTC. Protein: CASSPSGTGGYNEQFF.

The chain carries TRBV18 and TRBJ1-4; D ambiguous. The CDR3 extends over 13 amino acids. V lost 3 bases and J 7 bases, leaving 9 bases between the germline ends. Germline assignment: CDR1 KGHSH and CDR2 LQKENI. The CDR3 loop reads CASSPEPSEKLFF. The CDR3 nucleotides are TGTGCCAGCTCACCTGAACCGTCTGAAAAACTGTTTTTT.